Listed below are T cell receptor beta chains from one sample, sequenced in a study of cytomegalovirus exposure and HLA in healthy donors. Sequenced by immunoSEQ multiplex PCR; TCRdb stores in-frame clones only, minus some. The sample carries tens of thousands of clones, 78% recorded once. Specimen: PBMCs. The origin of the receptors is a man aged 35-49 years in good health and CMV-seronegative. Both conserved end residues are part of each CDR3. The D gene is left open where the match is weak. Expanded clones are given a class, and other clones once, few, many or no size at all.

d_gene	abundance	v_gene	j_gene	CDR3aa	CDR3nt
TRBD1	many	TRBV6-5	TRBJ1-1	CASSQTGSTEAFF	TGTGCCAGCAGCCAGACAGGGTCCACTGAAGCTTTCTTT
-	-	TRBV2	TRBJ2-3	CASRPRADTQYF	TGTGCCAGCAGGCCCAGGGCAGATACGCAGTATTTT
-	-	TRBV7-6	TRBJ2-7	CASSLGGHEQYF	TGTGCCAGCAGCTTAGGTGGCCACGAGCAGTACTTC
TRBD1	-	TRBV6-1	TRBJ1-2	CASSELSTGAGYGYTF	TGTGCCAGCAGTGAACTATCGACAGGGGCGGGCTATGGCTACACCTTC
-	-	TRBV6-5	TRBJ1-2	CASSEAETYGYTF	TGTGCCAGCAGTGAAGCGGAAACCTATGGCTACACCTTC
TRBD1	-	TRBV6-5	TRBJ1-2	CASRRGQGYGYTF	TGTGCCAGCAGACGCGGACAGGGGTATGGCTACACCTTC
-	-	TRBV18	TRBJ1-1	CASSRQNTEAFF	TGTGCCAGCTCACGACAGAACACTGAAGCTTTCTTT
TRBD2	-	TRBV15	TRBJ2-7	CATSRDILAGSEQYF	TGTGCCACCAGCAGAGATATACTAGCGGGAAGCGAGCAGTACTTC
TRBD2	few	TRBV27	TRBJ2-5	CASSLSGVGSGRVETQYF	TGTGCCAGCAGTTTATCGGGGGTCGGTAGCGGGAGGGTCGAGACCCAGTACTTC
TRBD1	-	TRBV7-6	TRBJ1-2	CASSSPGQAPYGYTF	TGTGCCAGCAGCTCCCCCGGACAGGCACCCTATGGCTACACCTTC
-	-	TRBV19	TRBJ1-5	CASSIVGAPWSQHF	TGTGCCAGTAGTATAGTGGGGGCCCCCTGGTCCCAGCATTTT
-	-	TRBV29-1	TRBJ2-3	CSVAHPLGLSFTDTQYF	TGCAGCGTTGCCCACCCCCTGGGACTTTCCTTCACAGATACGCAGTATTTT
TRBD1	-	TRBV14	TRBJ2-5	CASSQGTGGQETQYF	TGTGCCAGCAGCCAAGGGACAGGGGGACAAGAGACCCAGTACTTC
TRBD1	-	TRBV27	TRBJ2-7	CASSTGGSYEQYF	TGTGCCAGCAGCACAGGGGGGTCCTACGAGCAGTACTTC
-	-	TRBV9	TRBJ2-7	CASSVADTSSYEQYF	TGTGCCAGCAGCGTAGCGGACACGAGCTCCTACGAGCAGTACTTC
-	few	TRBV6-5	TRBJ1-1	CASSYFGGLAFF	TGTGCCAGCAGTTACTTTGGGGGGTTAGCTTTCTTT
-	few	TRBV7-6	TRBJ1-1	CASSLAKEFGEAFF	TGTGCCAGCAGCTTAGCGAAAGAGTTCGGTGAAGCTTTCTTT
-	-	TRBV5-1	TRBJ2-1	CASSLGGPPYNEQFF	TGCGCCAGCAGCTTGGGGGGGCCCCCCTACAATGAGCAGTTCTTC
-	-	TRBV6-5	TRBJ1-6	CASTAAGRDSPLHF	TGTGCCAGCACGGCGGCGGGTAGGGATTCACCCCTCCACTTT
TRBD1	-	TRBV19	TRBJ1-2	CASSASTGVYGYTF	TGTGCCAGTAGTGCATCGACAGGGGTCTATGGCTACACCTTC
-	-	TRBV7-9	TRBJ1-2	CASSLALALGYTF	TGTGCCAGCAGCTTAGCCCTGGCTTTGGGCTACACCTTC
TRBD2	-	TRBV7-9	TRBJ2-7	CASTASGTSTHEQYF	TGTGCCAGCACCGCATCCGGGACTAGCACCCACGAGCAGTACTTC
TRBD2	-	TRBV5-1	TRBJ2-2	CASSSGTSGKSGELFF	TGCGCCAGCAGCTCCGGGACTAGCGGGAAATCCGGGGAGCTGTTTTTT
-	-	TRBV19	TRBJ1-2	CASSLLGGDYGYTF	TGTGCCAGTAGTCTTCTGGGGGGGGACTATGGCTACACCTTC
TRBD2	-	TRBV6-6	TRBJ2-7	CASCAGGGKEQYF	TGTGCCTCCTGCGCTGGCGGGGGTAAGGAGCAGTACTTC
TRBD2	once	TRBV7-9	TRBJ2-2	CASSMWTSGVGTGELFF	TGTGCCAGCAGCATGTGGACTAGCGGGGTGGGCACCGGGGAGCTGTTTTTT
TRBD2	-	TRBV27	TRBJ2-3	CAIRVAGGPADTQYF	TGTGCCATAAGGGTAGCGGGAGGCCCAGCAGATACGCAGTATTTT
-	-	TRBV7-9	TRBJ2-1	CASSLAPGTRSNEQFF	TGTGCCAGCAGCTTAGCGCCCGGGACTCGCTCCAATGAGCAGTTCTTC
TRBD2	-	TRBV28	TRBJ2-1	CASSSPGLAGSNEQFF	TGTGCCAGCAGTTCTCCGGGACTAGCGGGGTCTAATGAGCAGTTCTTC
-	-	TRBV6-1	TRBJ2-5	CASSVMRLEGETQYF	TGTGCCAGCAGTGTTATGCGGCTTGAGGGAGAGACCCAGTACTTC
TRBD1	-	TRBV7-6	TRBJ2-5	CASSLGSTGRETQYF	TGTGCCAGCAGCTTAGGGTCGACAGGGAGAGAGACCCAGTACTTC
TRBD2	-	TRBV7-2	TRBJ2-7	CASSLGLAGVYEQYF	TGTGCCAGCAGCTTGGGACTAGCGGGGGTTTACGAGCAGTACTTC
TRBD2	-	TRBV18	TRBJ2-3	CASSFQLAGVGDTQYF	TGTGCCAGCTCATTCCAACTAGCGGGAGTGGGGGATACGCAGTATTTT
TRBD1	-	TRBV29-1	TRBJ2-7	CSVEDGTEPYEQYF	TGCAGCGTTGAAGACGGGACAGAACCTTACGAGCAGTACTTC
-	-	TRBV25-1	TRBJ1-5	CASSEYEGYQPQHF	TGTGCCAGCAGTGAATATGAGGGCTATCAGCCCCAGCATTTT
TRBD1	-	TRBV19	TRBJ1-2	CASTNTQTGTFGGYTF	TGTGCCAGTACCAACACTCAGACAGGGACCTTCGGAGGCTACACCTTC
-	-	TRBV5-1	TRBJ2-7	CASSGRTAYEQYF	TGCGCCAGCAGCGGACGGACAGCCTACGAGCAGTACTTC
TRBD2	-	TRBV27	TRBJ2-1	CASSSSSREGRRNNEQFF	TGTGCCAGCAGTTCGTCCTCGCGGGAGGGCCGCAGGAACAATGAGCAGTTCTTC
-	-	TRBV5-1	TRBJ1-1	CASSPRQAAMGTEAFF	TGCGCCAGCAGCCCCCGACAGGCGGCGATGGGCACTGAAGCTTTCTTT
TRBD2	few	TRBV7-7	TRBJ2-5	CASALAGMETQYF	TGTGCCAGCGCGCTAGCGGGAATGGAGACCCAGTACTTC
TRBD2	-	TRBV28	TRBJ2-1	CASRTSSGSFEQFF	TGTGCCAGCAGGACATCTAGCGGGAGCTTTGAGCAGTTCTTC
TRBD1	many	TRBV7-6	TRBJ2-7	CASSLGQGLGSVREQYF	TGTGCCAGCAGCTTAGGACAGGGGTTAGGTAGCGTCCGCGAGCAGTACTTC
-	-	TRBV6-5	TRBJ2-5	CASQSQGDGLTQYF	TGTGCCAGCCAGTCACAGGGAGACGGATTGACCCAGTACTTC
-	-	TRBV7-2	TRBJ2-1	CASMEGLTKVLFYEQFF	TGTGCCAGCATGGAGGGATTGACTAAAGTTTTGTTCTATGAGCAGTTCTTC
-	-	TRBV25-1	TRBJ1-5	CASKKGNQPQHF	TGTGCCAGCAAAAAGGGGAATCAGCCCCAGCATTTT
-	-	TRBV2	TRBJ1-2	CASRSGANYGYTF	TGTGCCAGCAGATCCGGGGCTAACTATGGCTACACCTTC
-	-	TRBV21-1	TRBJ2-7	CASSRPVTSGSPRTYEQYF	TGTGCCAGCAGCCGGCCGGTGACTAGCGGGAGCCCGAGGACCTACGAGCAGTACTTC
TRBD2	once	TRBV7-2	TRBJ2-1	CASSLDMSWTSGAGFF	TGTGCCAGCAGCTTAGATATGTCGTGGACTAGCGGGGCCGGGTTCTTC
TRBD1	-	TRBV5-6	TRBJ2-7	CASSRQGDSSYEQYF	TGTGCCAGCAGCAGACAGGGAGACAGCTCCTACGAGCAGTACTTC
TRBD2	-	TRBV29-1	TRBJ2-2	CSVAGLAGVGTGELFF	TGCAGCGTGGCGGGACTAGCGGGAGTAGGCACCGGGGAGCTGTTTTTT
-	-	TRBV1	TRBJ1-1	CTSSQGSGQNTEAFF	TGCACCAGCAGCCAGGGGTCAGGGCAAAACACTGAAGCTTTCTTT
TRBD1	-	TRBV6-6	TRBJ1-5	CASSVGGGNQPQHF	TGTGCCAGCAGCGTAGGGGGCGGCAATCAGCCCCAGCATTTT
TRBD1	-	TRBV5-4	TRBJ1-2	CASSAPGRGNYGYTF	TGTGCCAGCAGCGCCCCAGGCAGGGGGAATTATGGCTACACCTTC
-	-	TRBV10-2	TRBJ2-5	CASASPHRDSKETQYF	TGCGCCAGCGCCTCACCACACCGGGACTCAAAAGAGACCCAGTACTTC
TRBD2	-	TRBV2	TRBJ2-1	CASSDGTSIRNEQFF	TGTGCCAGCAGCGATGGGACTAGCATCCGGAATGAGCAGTTCTTC
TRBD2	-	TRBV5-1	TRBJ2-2	CASSWANAGDLELFF	TGCGCCAGCAGCTGGGCAAATGCGGGGGACTTGGAGCTGTTTTTT
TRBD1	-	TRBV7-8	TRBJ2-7	CASSLALRTGTEQQYF	TGTGCCAGCAGCTTAGCGCTAAGGACAGGGACGGAGCAGCAGTACTTC